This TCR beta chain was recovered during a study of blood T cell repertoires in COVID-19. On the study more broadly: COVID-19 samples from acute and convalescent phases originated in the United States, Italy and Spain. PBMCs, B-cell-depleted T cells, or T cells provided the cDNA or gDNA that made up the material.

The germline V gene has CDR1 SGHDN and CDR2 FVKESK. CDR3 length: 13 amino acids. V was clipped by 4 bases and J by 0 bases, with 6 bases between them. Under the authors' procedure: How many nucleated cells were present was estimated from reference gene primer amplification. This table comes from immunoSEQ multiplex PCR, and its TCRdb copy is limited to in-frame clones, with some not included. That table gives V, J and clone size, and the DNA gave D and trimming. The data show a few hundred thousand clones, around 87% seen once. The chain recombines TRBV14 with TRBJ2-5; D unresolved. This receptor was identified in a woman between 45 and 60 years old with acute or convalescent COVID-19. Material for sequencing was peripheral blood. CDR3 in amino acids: CASSLPYQETQYF. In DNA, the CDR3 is TGTGCCAGCAGCCTTCCGTACCAAGAGACCCAGTACTTC.